The text below deals with one T cell receptor beta chain. As yet, its antigen is unknown. The source of the sample is a study of metastatic and nonmetastatic thyroid tumors. Study information: Repertoire data that came from the blood and tumor or nodule tissue of malignant and benign thyroid patients were compared.

Original methodology: The distant-metastasis classifier for papillary thyroid cancer was built from CDR3 differences across clinicopathological groups. MiXCR re-clonotyped the PCR reads for TCRdb. The V and J calls shown here were made by TCRdb, not taken from the authors' results. The repertoire holds over 4,500 clones, approximately 32% seen once, with under 25% in the top ten. Study outcomes and limitations: According to reports, the diversity of TCR beta was significantly higher in malignant thyroid tumors than in benign nodules, and this held in both blood and tumor samples.

Not a single patient had been given any form of treatment at any point before undergoing thyroid surgery. The clonotype was recovered from a female donor with papillary thyroid cancer or a benign thyroid nodule (not recorded which). Some clones in this sample may be carry-over from other donors' samples. Sequenced material: adjacent normal tissue.

The CDR3 DNA reads TGTGCCAGCTCGCGCATGAGGGGCCTAGACCACATGAACACTGAAGCTTTCTTT. Translating it yields CASSRMRGLDHMNTEAFF. The V call is TRBV18, the J call TRBJ1-1, with D possibly TRBD1 on 5 matching bases. V lost 6 bases and J 0 bases, leaving 23 bases between the germline ends. CDR1 is KGHSH and CDR2 is LQKENI in the germline V gene. The CDR3 extends over 18 amino acids.